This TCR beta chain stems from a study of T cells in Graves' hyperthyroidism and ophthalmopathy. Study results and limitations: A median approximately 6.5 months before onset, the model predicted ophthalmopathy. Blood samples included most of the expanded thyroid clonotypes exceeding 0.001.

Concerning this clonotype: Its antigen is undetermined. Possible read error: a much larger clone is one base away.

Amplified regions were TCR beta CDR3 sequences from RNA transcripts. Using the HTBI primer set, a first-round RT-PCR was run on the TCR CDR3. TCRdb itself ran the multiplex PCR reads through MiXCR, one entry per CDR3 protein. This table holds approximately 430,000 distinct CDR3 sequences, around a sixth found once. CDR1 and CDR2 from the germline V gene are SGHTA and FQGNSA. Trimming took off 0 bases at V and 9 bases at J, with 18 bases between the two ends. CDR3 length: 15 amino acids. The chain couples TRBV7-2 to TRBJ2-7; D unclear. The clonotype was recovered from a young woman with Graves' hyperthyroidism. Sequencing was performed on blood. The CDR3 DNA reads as TGTGCCAGCAGCTTAGCGTGGGCAGTCCTTTGGGGGCAGTACTTC. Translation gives CASSLAWAVLWGQYF.